This entry features one T cell receptor beta chain sequence. Its specificity is unknown. The germline V gene has CDR1 SGHDN and CDR2 FVKESK. The CDR3 is made up of 15 amino acids. V dropped 1 base and J dropped 5 bases, with 12 bases sitting between them. The sample belongs to a study of identical twins. Study conclusions and caveats: Twin-shared out-of-frame alpha sequences showed excess low generation probability. The study reached conclusions through statistical analysis that was cross-sectional, not following the same donors. Memory repertoires lacked the insertion deficit that abundant cord blood beta clonotypes showed. Excess twin sharing in beta out-of-frame sequences was weaker.

TCRdb reanalysed the 5' RACE reads using MiXCR and keeps one entry per CDR3 protein. The table lists about 570,000 distinct CDR3 sequences, roughly 9.9% of them singletons. This sample also appeared in a second study, on yellow fever vaccine responses in identical twins.

The J gene is TRBJ2-1, the V gene TRBV14; D unclear. Sequencing used PBMCs. The clonotype was recovered from a woman aged 18-30 years in good health. The CDR3 is CASSQVGGRNNEQFF. CDR3 DNA: TGTGCCAGCAGCCAAGTTGGTGGACGAAACAATGAGCAGTTCTTC.